Shown below are 13 T cell receptor beta chains from a single sample sequenced in a study of identical twins. TCRdb called the 5' RACE reads again in MiXCR, with one record for every CDR3 protein. The sample shows around 250,000 distinct CDR3 sequences, 5.5% to 7% of them seen only once. These same records also appear under a second study, on yellow fever vaccine responses in identical twins.

The material sequenced was memory (CD45RO+) T cells sorted from blood. The receptors here all came from a woman between 18 and 30 years old in good health.

The chain joins TRBV9 to TRBJ2-2; 11 bases map to TRBD1. Germline V CDR1 and CDR2: SGDLS, YYNGEE. The CDR3 is 16 residues long. V dropped 0 bases and J dropped 5; count of bases not matched to a gene: 3. The CDR3 is CASSVVGQGATGELFF. CDR3 nucleotide sequence: TGTGCCAGCAGCGTAGTAGGACAGGGGGCAACCGGGGAGCTGTTTTTT.

This clonotype was seen repeatedly, ten times or more. The V gene is TRBV3-1, the J gene TRBJ2-2, with D uncertain. The CDR3 loop spans 13 amino acids. Trimming stripped 0 bases from V and 5 bases from J, with 4 bases between. The germline CDR1 and CDR2 sequences are LGHDT and YNNKEL (reference sequence). CDR3 nucleotide sequence: TGTGCCAGCAGCCAAGATTGGACCGGGGAGCTGTTTTTT. Amino acids: CASSQDWTGELFF.

The chain employs TRBV5-1 and TRBJ2-2; D unclear. Trimming stripped 0 bases from V and 0 bases from J, with 6 bases between. The CDR3 consists of 15 residues. Germline assignment: CDR1 SGHRS and CDR2 YFSETQ. Written as DNA, the CDR3 is TGCGCCAGCAGCTTGGAACGGGCGAACACCGGGGAGCTGTTTTTT. It yields the protein CASSLERANTGELFF.

This clonotype was seen a handful of times. The V call is TRBV6-2 or TRBV6-3, the J call TRBJ2-7; 14 nucleotides line up with TRBD2. The CDR3 consists of 15 residues. Trimming took 7 bases from V and 5 from J; bases not matched to a gene: 7. Looked up from germline, CDR1 is MNHEY and CDR2 is SVGEGT. As DNA, the CDR3 is TGTGCCAGCAACCCTAGGACTAGCGGGAGGAACGAGCAGTACTTC. Its protein product is CASNPRTSGRNEQYF.

The chain recombines TRBV25-1 with TRBJ2-7; 8 nucleotides agree with TRBD2. V lost 1 base to trimming and J lost 7 bases; unmatched junction nucleotides: 6. This CDR3 has 14 amino acids. The germline CDR1 and CDR2 sequences are MGHDK and SYGVNS. This CDR3 reads CASSESPREGEQYF. In DNA, the CDR3 is TGTGCCAGCAGTGAATCCCCCCGGGAGGGGGAGCAGTACTTC.

This clonotype has only a few counts. The chain links TRBV14 to TRBJ1-2; D call uncertain. The germline gives CDR1 SGHDN, CDR2 FVKESK. This CDR3 is built from 13 residues. Trimming took 0 bases from V and 9 from J, leaving 11 bases between them. The chain's CDR3 is CASSQDRRGSYTF. CDR3 sequence (DNA): TGTGCCAGCAGCCAAGATAGGAGAGGGAGCTACACCTTC.

This clonotype has at least ten counts. The chain recombines TRBV5-1 with TRBJ2-1; D gene unclear. V was shortened by 0 bases and J by 6 bases, with 13 bases between the two germline ends. CDR3 length equals 15 residues. Per the germline V gene, CDR1 is SGHRS and CDR2 is YFSETQ. Here the CDR3 DNA reads TGCGCCAGCAGCTTGGAGGCAGTTATTCGCAATGAGCAGTTCTTC. This gives the protein CASSLEAVIRNEQFF.

This clonotype was recorded at least ten times. V usage is TRBV5-1 and J usage is TRBJ1-1; D gene unclear. The germline V gene encodes CDR1 SGHRS and CDR2 YFSETQ. V dropped 2 bases and J dropped 4 bases, with 9 bases sitting between them. The CDR3 spans 13 residues. The chain's CDR3 is CASSFTGSTEAFF. The CDR3 bases are TGCGCCAGCAGCTTTACCGGGAGCACTGAAGCTTTCTTT.

The table lists this clonotype with a few counts. This chain connects TRBV6-1 to TRBJ2-3, with 10 bases that match TRBD2. This CDR3 has 15 residues. With 1 base clipped from V and 4 bases from J, the junction kept 2 bases outside the gene matches. Germline V gene lookup returns CDR1 MNHNS and CDR2 SASEGT. Written as DNA, the CDR3 is TGTGCCAGCAGTGAAGGAAGCGGGGGGGCAGATACGCAGTATTTT. This translates into CASSEGSGGADTQYF.

This clonotype was seen repeatedly, ten times or more. The rearrangement links TRBV7-2 to TRBJ1-2, with D perhaps matching TRBD1 (6 bases). Trimming took off 0 bases at V and 5 bases at J, with 10 bases between the two ends. This CDR3 has 14 amino acids. In germline, CDR1 is SGHTA, CDR2 FQGNSA. This CDR3 reads CASSLAGGDYGYTF. In DNA, the CDR3 is TGTGCCAGCAGCTTAGCTGGGGGCGATTATGGCTACACCTTC.

The sample holds a few counts of this clonotype. The V gene is TRBV7-6, the J gene TRBJ2-3, with 7 bases fitting TRBD1. CDR1 and CDR2 from the germline V gene are SGHVS and FNYEAQ. V shed 5 bases, J shed 5 bases, and the junction held 10 bases outside the gene matches. This CDR3 is 15 amino acids long. The chain's CDR3 is CASSPQGVEVDTQYF. For the CDR3, the DNA is TGTGCCAGCAGCCCCCAGGGGGTCGAGGTAGATACGCAGTATTTT.

Many counts were recorded for this clonotype. The rearrangement uses TRBV2 and TRBJ2-5, with TRBD2 identical over 10 bases. Germline loops: CDR1 SNHLY, CDR2 FYNNEI. The trim removed 1 base at V and 2 bases at J, leaving 7 bases unmatched. CDR3 length: 17 amino acids. The CDR3 spells CASSEGVSGGLQETQYF. The CDR3, as DNA: TGTGCCAGCAGTGAAGGAGTTAGCGGGGGGTTACAAGAGACCCAGTACTTC. The full variable domain, its missing parts supplied by reference TRBV2 and TRBJ2-5, is EPEVTQTPSHQVTQMGQEVILRCVPISNHLYFYWYRQILGQKVEFLVSFYNNEISEKSEIFDDQFSVERPDGSNFTLKIRSTKLEDSAMYFCASSEGVSGGLQETQYFGPGTRLLVL.

The chain uses TRBV6-5 and TRBJ2-7; 10 positions match TRBD1. Unmatched junction bases numbered 10, after V lost 2 bases and J lost 6 bases. CDR1 is MNHEY, CDR2 SVGAGI, per germline. This CDR3 has 16 residues. CDR3 sequence reads: CASSYLTGQGTFEQYF. The CDR3 DNA follows: TGTGCCAGCAGTTACCTAACGGGACAGGGGACTTTCGAGCAGTACTTC.